Shown below are 31 T cell receptor beta chains from a single sample sequenced in a study of vaccination effects on CD4 cells after COVID-19. Measured with immunoSEQ multiplex PCR; TCRdb has only the in-frame clones, and not every one. The sample includes roughly 68,000 clones, around 70% of them seen just once. Expansion of antigen-specific CD4+ T cells with viral peptide pools was carried out by the ViraFEST assay before sequencing. Cultured cells yielded isolated CD4+ T cells after 10 to 11 days. Two doses of either BNT162b2 or mRNA-1273 were given to each participant. No antigen is known for these receptors. This material consisted of CD4+ T cells from PBMCs cultured with HCoV-229E spike peptides, taken after COVID-19 vaccination. Receptor source: a human donor who received a COVID-19 vaccine.

The table lists this clone with a few counts. The chain has TRBV18 and TRBJ1-6; TRBD1 might be the D (5 bases). This CDR3 spans 16 amino acids. Trimming took 5 bases from V and 10 from J, leaving 21 bases between them. Germline loops: CDR1 KGHSH, CDR2 LQKENI. In nucleotides, the CDR3 is TGTGCCAGCTCAGGAACACGGGACTCGCCTCAATCACCCCTCCACTTT. This translates into CASSGTRDSPQSPLHF.

This chain connects TRBV6-5 to TRBJ1-2; 10 nucleotides line up with TRBD1. With 6 bases clipped from V and 8 bases from J, the junction kept 12 bases outside the gene matches. Germline V gene lookup returns CDR1 MNHEY and CDR2 SVGAGI. The CDR3 extends over 15 amino acids. As DNA, the CDR3 is TGTGCCAGCAGAAAAGACAGGGGGCGATTAGGAGGCTACACCTTC. Its translation is CASRKDRGRLGGYTF.

The V and J genes are TRBV7-8 and TRBJ2-1; 9 nucleotides line up with TRBD1. The germline gives CDR1 SGHVS, CDR2 FQNEAQ. V was clipped by 5 bases and J by 3 bases; unmatched bases: 5. The CDR3 is 15 residues long. The CDR3 DNA is TGTGCCAGCAGCCCGGGACAGGGTAGCTACAATGAGCAGTTCTTC. Protein product: CASSPGQGSYNEQFF.

The chain links TRBV18 to TRBJ2-7, with D possibly TRBD1 on 6 matching bases. The CDR3 runs 12 residues. Germline V gene lookup returns CDR1 KGHSH and CDR2 LQKENI. V shed 6 bases and J shed 6 bases, with 12 bases lying between them. CDR3 protein: CASSSQGPEQYV. In DNA, the CDR3 is TGTGCCAGCTCGTCACAGGGTCCCGAGCAGTACGTC.

The V gene is TRBV27, the J gene TRBJ1-1, with TRBD1 as a possible D gene (6 bases). V dropped 8 bases and J dropped 5 bases, with 21 bases sitting between them. Germline assignment: CDR1 MNHEY and CDR2 SMNVEV (reference sequence). The CDR3 contains 15 residues. The CDR3 region is CASVEVTGWGTEAFF. The CDR3 DNA is TGTGCCAGCGTCGAAGTCACAGGGTGGGGAACTGAAGCTTTCTTT.

This clone has a handful of counts. The chain has TRBV19 and TRBJ1-5, with a tentative D call TRBD1 (5 bases). This CDR3 contains 16 residues. Trimming removed 7 bases from V and 3 bases from J, with 19 bases in between. Germline V CDR1 and CDR2: LNHDA, SQIVND (reference sequence). The DNA for the CDR3 is TGTGCCAGTAATCATGGCTGGGGGTCACTCAATCAGCCCCAGCATTTT. Residues: CASNHGWGSLNQPQHF.

This clone was recorded a few times. Here the CDR3 reads CASSEMYSNQPQHF. CDR3 DNA sequence: TGTGCCAGCAGTGAGATGTATAGCAATCAGCCCCAGCATTTT. V usage is TRBV6-1 and J usage is TRBJ1-5; D is uncertain. V lost 3 bases and J 0 bases, leaving 6 bases between the germline ends. The CDR3 length is 14 residues. The germline V gene encodes CDR1 MNHNS and CDR2 SASEGT.

The chain carries TRBV19 and TRBJ2-2; the match to TRBD1 covers 7 bases. V gave up 7 bases and J gave up 5 bases; unmatched junction bases: 10. CDR3 length: 15 residues. Germline CDR1 LNHDA, CDR2 SQIVND (reference sequence). CDR3 region: CASNPRTGKTGELFF. CDR3 DNA: TGTGCCAGTAATCCCCGGACAGGAAAAACCGGGGAGCTGTTTTTT.

The gene calls are TRBV7-2 and TRBJ1-6; tentatively, D is TRBD1 (5 bases). Germline V gives CDR1 SGHTA, CDR2 FQGNSA. The germline V and J ends were trimmed by 0 bases and 7 bases, with 10 bases remaining between them. There are 15 residues in the CDR3. Written as DNA, the CDR3 is TGTGCCAGCAGCTTAGCGGGACGGGGCAATTCACCCCTCCACTTT. It encodes CASSLAGRGNSPLHF.

This chain links TRBV7-2 with TRBJ2-1; D is unresolved. CDR3 size: 14 residues. CDR1 SGHTA and CDR2 FQGNSA come from the germline V gene. V dropped 5 bases and J dropped 5 bases, with 13 bases sitting between them. In nucleotides, the CDR3 is TGTGCCAGCAGCCAACGACAAGTGAACAATGAGCAGTTCTTC. Its translation is CASSQRQVNNEQFF.

The rearrangement joins TRBV24-1 to TRBJ1-2; no definite D call. CDR1 and CDR2 from the germline V gene are KGHDR and SFDVKD. The CDR3 is 12 residues long. The V gene lost 2 bases and the J gene lost 5 bases, with 5 bases spanning the gap. The CDR3 DNA reads as TGTGCCACCAGTGATTCTGGTTATGGCTACACCTTC. Protein: CATSDSGYGYTF.

The chain recombines TRBV9 with TRBJ2-1; TRBD2 matches at 9 bases. There are 16 residues in the CDR3. Germline V lookup: CDR1 SGDLS, CDR2 YYNGEE. V lost 0 bases and J lost 1; bases outside the gene matches: 2. CDR3 sequence: CASSVGGGASYNEQFF. Here the CDR3 DNA reads TGTGCCAGCAGCGTAGGCGGGGGGGCTTCCTACAATGAGCAGTTCTTC.

V gene TRBV6-2 or TRBV6-3 combines with J gene TRBJ1-4; no clear D gene. This CDR3 region has 12 residues. The V end lost 5 bases, the J end lost 7 bases, and 8 bases lay between the germline ends. Per the germline V gene, CDR1 is MNHEY and CDR2 is SVGEGT. This CDR3 is CASSLPSEKLFF. For the CDR3, the DNA is TGTGCCAGCAGTCTTCCGAGTGAAAAACTGTTTTTT.

This clone appeared a few times. J is TRBJ1-6 and V is TRBV5-4; D is perhaps TRBD1 (6 bases). Germline assignment: CDR1 SGHNT and CDR2 YYREEE (reference sequence). The V and J ends lost 7 bases and 9 bases respectively, with 20 bases between them. The CDR3 spans 15 residues. The CDR3 sequence is CASRPGTGSSSPLHF. The DNA for the CDR3 is TGTGCCAGCCGCCCAGGAACAGGGAGTTCTTCACCCCTCCACTTT.

V gene TRBV6-5 combines with J gene TRBJ2-5; D not resolved. V gave up 8 bases and J gave up 1 base, with 11 bases separating them. Germline V lookup: CDR1 MNHEY, CDR2 SVGAGI. There are 13 residues in the CDR3. The CDR3 bases are TGTGCCAGCCGTCGCGAGCGCCAAGAGACCCAGTACTTC. It is translated as CASRRERQETQYF.

This chain connects TRBV4-2 to TRBJ2-7; the D is unclear. The germline gives CDR1 LGHNA, CDR2 YNFKEQ. The V end was cut by 2 bases, the J end by 2 bases, with 7 bases between. This CDR3 comprises 13 residues. CDR3 in DNA: TGTGCCAGCAGCCAAAGTCTGACCTACGAGCAGTACGTC. Its protein is CASSQSLTYEQYV.

The chain joins TRBV2 to TRBJ2-1; no definite D call. Germline V CDR1 and CDR2: SNHLY, FYNNEI. The CDR3 has 13 residues. Trimming stripped 7 bases from V and 5 bases from J, with 12 bases between. The DNA of the CDR3 is TGTGCCAGCAAGGCTTTTCTCCACAATGAGCAGTTCTTC. Translating gives CASKAFLHNEQFF.

This chain connects TRBV19 to TRBJ1-5; TRBD1 aligns across 7 bases. CDR1 LNHDA and CDR2 SQIVND come from the germline V gene (reference sequence). V was pared by 7 bases and J by 2 bases, with 8 bases of the junction left unmatched. This CDR3 comprises 15 residues. The CDR3 protein is CASNAGGQGNQPQHF. CDR3 in DNA: TGTGCCAGTAACGCAGGTGGACAGGGCAATCAGCCCCAGCATTTT.

This clone has just a few counts. The V call is TRBV19, the J call TRBJ1-6; 7 nucleotides agree with TRBD1. Germline V gives CDR1 LNHDA, CDR2 SQIVND (reference sequence). The CDR3 spans 15 residues. J gave up 8 bases and V 6 bases, and 10 bases lay outside the gene matches. In DNA form, the CDR3 reads TGTGCCAGTAGGAATACAGGGGTTGGTGATTCACCCCTCCACTTT. It specifies CASRNTGVGDSPLHF.

The rearrangement joins TRBV28 to TRBJ2-3; no firm D call. The CDR3 has 13 amino acids. Trimming stripped 1 base from V and 2 bases from J, with 4 bases between. Germline V gene lookup returns CDR1 MDHEN and CDR2 SYDVKM. DNA for the CDR3: TGTGCCAGCAGTTTATCCTTCACAGATACGCAGTATTTT. Encoded protein: CASSLSFTDTQYF.

This CDR3 reads CASSILAGVDDEQFF. The CDR3 region has the DNA TGCGCCAGCAGCATACTAGCGGGGGTCGATGATGAGCAGTTCTTC. The chain employs TRBV5-1 and TRBJ2-1, with 11 bases fitting TRBD2. V shed 4 bases, J shed 8 bases, and the junction held 8 bases outside the gene matches. Germline V CDR1 and CDR2: SGHRS, YFSETQ. This CDR3 is built from 15 residues.

The chain joins TRBV9 to TRBJ2-3; perhaps TRBD1 as D (6 bases). The CDR3 is 13 amino acids. Germline assignment: CDR1 SGDLS and CDR2 YYNGEE. Trimming took off 2 bases at V and 6 bases at J, with 10 bases between the two ends. The CDR3 DNA reads as TGTGCCAGCAGCGTTTACACAGGGGATACGCAGTATTTT. It is translated as CASSVYTGDTQYF.

This clone is a singleton in its sample. This chain links TRBV6-2 or TRBV6-3 with TRBJ2-3, with D possibly TRBD2 on 6 matching bases. Germline CDR1 and CDR2: MNHEY and SVGEGT. The CDR3 length is 15 residues. Trimming shortened V by 0 bases and J by 2 bases, and 9 bases separated the two germline ends. The CDR3 DNA follows: TGTGCCAGCAGTTACTCGGCTAGCGACACAGATACGCAGTATTTT. This gives the protein CASSYSASDTDTQYF.

This clone was seen a handful of times. The chain joins TRBV7-9 to TRBJ2-7; D is perhaps TRBD1 (6 bases). The germline CDR1 and CDR2 sequences are SEHNR and FQNEAQ (reference sequence). The CDR3 spans 15 residues. Trimming cost V 4 bases and J 3 bases, with 16 bases left between them. The CDR3 protein is CASSYRDGAIYEQYV. The CDR3 nucleotides are TGTGCCAGCAGCTACAGGGACGGGGCGATCTACGAGCAGTACGTC.

The chain recombines TRBV7-2 with TRBJ2-3; TRBD2 agrees at 8 bases. CDR1 and CDR2 (germline): SGHTA, FQGNSA. The V and J ends lost 5 bases and 2 bases, in that order; junction bases with no gene match: 6. CDR3 length: 15 residues. In DNA form, the CDR3 reads TGTGCCAGCAGCGCGCGTAGCGGGAACACAGATACGCAGTATTTT. Encoded protein: CASSARSGNTDTQYF. Based on the CDR3 plus reference TRBV7-2 and TRBJ2-3, the full variable domain is GAGVSQSPSNKVTEKGKDVELRCDPISGHTALYWYRQSLGQGLEFLIYFQGNSAPDKSGLPSDRFSAERTGGSVSTLTIQRTQQEDSAVYLCASSARSGNTDTQYFGPGTRLTVL.

The DNA for the CDR3 is TGTGCCAGCAGCTCCCGGGGGGGGGCCGAGCAGTACGTC. Translating gives CASSSRGGAEQYV. The rearrangement links TRBV6-5 to TRBJ2-7; 8 nucleotides agree with TRBD2. This CDR3 has 13 residues. Germline V gives CDR1 MNHEY, CDR2 SVGAGI. With V trimmed by 6 bases and J by 6 bases, 7 bases remained unmatched.

The V and J genes are TRBV4-1 and TRBJ1-5, with 11 positions matching TRBD1. The length of the CDR3 is 15 residues. V dropped 3 bases and J dropped 7; count of bases not matched to a gene: 5. CDR1 and CDR2 from the germline V gene are MGHRA and YSYEKL. As DNA, the CDR3 is TGCGCCAGCAGCCACGGACAGGGGGCTTGGCAGCCCCAGCATTTT. Translated: CASSHGQGAWQPQHF.

The rearrangement joins TRBV7-2 to TRBJ1-6, with 8 bases matching TRBD1. The CDR3 runs 14 residues. V dropped 5 bases and J dropped 8; count of bases not matched to a gene: 5. Per the germline V gene, CDR1 is SGHTA and CDR2 is FQGNSA. CDR3 DNA sequence: TGTGCCAGCAGCAGACAGGGGATTGATTCACCCCTCCACTTT. It translates to CASSRQGIDSPLHF.

This clone was picked up a small number of times. This chain uses TRBV6-1 with TRBJ2-7, with TRBD1 identical over 7 bases. The CDR3 length is 14 residues. Germline trimming cut 2 bases from V and 3 bases from J; bases unmatched to any gene: 4. Germline CDR1 is MNHNS and CDR2 is SASEGT. This CDR3 reads CASSELGQNYEQYV. CDR3 DNA: TGTGCCAGCAGTGAATTGGGACAGAACTACGAGCAGTACGTC.

The chain joins TRBV21-1 to TRBJ1-5. TRBV21-1 is annotated as a pseudogene. The CDR3 runs 15 residues. The DNA of the CDR3 is TGTGCCAGCAGCCTAAGGGCGGGGCCCAATCAGCCCCAGCATTTT. Its translation is CASSLRAGPNQPQHF.

The chain employs TRBV7-8 and TRBJ2-1; D may match TRBD1 or TRBD2 (5 bases each). Trimming cost V 5 bases and J 14 bases, with 16 bases left between them. The CDR3 contains 12 residues. Germline V gene sequence: CDR1 SGHVS, CDR2 FQNEAQ. CDR3 sequence reads: CASSPRDLKKFF. The CDR3, as DNA: TGTGCCAGCAGCCCCCGGGACCTGAAGAAGTTCTTC.